These 13 T cell receptor beta chains originate from one sample sequenced in a study of neurological immune-mediated disorders. TCRdb reanalysed the 5' RACE reads using MiXCR and keeps one entry per CDR3 protein. The profile covers roughly 90,000 distinct CDR3 sequences, with around 3.4% appearing a single time and just under 3% taken by the ten largest. Source material: PBMCs. These receptors all come from a woman aged 45-65 years with multiple sclerosis.

The sample holds many counts of this clonotype. The rearrangement links TRBV9 to TRBJ1-1; perhaps TRBD1 as D (5 bases). Trimming stripped 0 bases from V and 1 base from J, with 10 bases between. Germline V lookup: CDR1 SGDLS, CDR2 YYNGEE. The CDR3 runs to 15 residues. The CDR3 sequence is CASSVVADRNTEAFF. CDR3 sequence (DNA): TGTGCCAGCAGCGTAGTAGCCGACAGGAACACTGAAGCTTTCTTT.

This clonotype was detected many times. The genes are TRBV20-1 and TRBJ2-3, with 7 bases lining up with TRBD2. With V trimmed by 3 bases and J by 6 bases, 12 bases remained unmatched. From germline, CDR1 is DFQATT and CDR2 SNEGSKA (reference sequence). The CDR3 totals 15 residues. CDR3 nucleotides: TGCAGTGCTAGGGACCTAGCGGTGCTCTGGGATACGCAGTATTTT. Translated, it gives CSARDLAVLWDTQYF.

The table lists this clonotype with many counts. The chain carries TRBV12-3 or TRBV12-4 and TRBJ2-3, with D unclear. Trimming left V 7 bases short and J 3 bases short, with 11 bases between. This CDR3 region has 13 residues. CDR3 DNA sequence: TGTGCCAGCACTGCTCTCGGAACAGATACGCAGTATTTT. This translates into CASTALGTDTQYF.

This clonotype has at least ten counts. The chain combines TRBV5-6 with TRBJ2-1; D is unclear. Deletions cut 0 bases from V and 6 bases from J, with 7 bases between. This CDR3 is built from 13 residues. Germline CDR1 reads SGHDT; CDR2 reads YYEEEE. CDR3: CASSLGGFNEQFF. The DNA of the CDR3 is TGTGCCAGCAGCTTGGGGGGATTCAATGAGCAGTTCTTC.

This clonotype was observed many times. V usage is TRBV20-1 and J usage is TRBJ1-5, with a weak D call TRBD1 (6 bases). With 4 bases removed from V and 1 base from J, the gap between germline ends came to 11 bases. CDR3 size: 14 residues. Germline CDR1 DFQATT, CDR2 SNEGSKA (reference sequence). Here the CDR3 DNA reads TGCAGTGCTACCCCGGGGGCGAGCAATCAGCCCCAGCATTTT. It codes for CSATPGASNQPQHF.

This clonotype was counted many times. This chain joins TRBV4-2 and TRBJ1-1, with D maybe TRBD1 (5 bases). There are 16 residues in the CDR3. The V gene lost 4 bases and the J gene lost 0 bases, with 15 bases spanning the gap. Germline V gene sequence: CDR1 LGHNA, CDR2 YNFKEQ. The CDR3: CASSLSGRQLNTEAFF. In nucleotides, the CDR3 is TGTGCCAGCAGCCTGTCTGGCAGACAGCTGAACACTGAAGCTTTCTTT.

This clonotype was seen repeatedly, ten times or more. The rearrangement links TRBV20-1 to TRBJ2-3; D may be TRBD2 (6 bases). The germline gives CDR1 DFQATT, CDR2 SNEGSKA (reference sequence). V gave up 3 bases and J gave up 2 bases, with 18 bases separating them. The CDR3 has 16 residues. The CDR3 bases are TGCAGTGCTAGTCTCTTCTCCGGGGGAAACACAGATACGCAGTATTTT. Amino acid sequence: CSASLFSGGNTDTQYF.

This clonotype was picked up many times. The gene calls are TRBV20-1 and TRBJ1-2; no firm D call. The germline V and J ends were trimmed by 4 bases and 3 bases, with 15 bases remaining between them. This CDR3 spans 14 amino acids. Germline loops: CDR1 DFQATT, CDR2 SNEGSKA (reference sequence). The CDR3 DNA reads TGCAGTGCTATCCCGTCGAGGGCCCACTATGGCTACACCTTC. Translation: CSAIPSRAHYGYTF.

This clonotype was counted at least ten times. This chain links TRBV24-1 with TRBJ2-5, with D possibly being TRBD1 (6 bases). Trimming pared 9 bases from V and 4 bases from J, leaving 20 bases between. In germline, CDR1 is KGHDR, CDR2 SFDVKD. There are 15 residues in the CDR3. Written as DNA, the CDR3 is TGTGCCACCTGGGGCCCCTGGGGGCCCCCAGAGACCCAGTACTTC. Translated, it gives CATWGPWGPPETQYF.

In this sample, this clonotype turned up many times. The V gene is TRBV6-6, the J gene TRBJ2-7; D not certain. CDR1 is MNHNY, CDR2 SVGAGI, per germline (reference sequence). Trimming shortened V by 4 bases and J by 4 bases, and 8 bases separated the two germline ends. The CDR3 length is 12 residues. CDR3 region: CASSFIGYEQYF. The CDR3 DNA follows: TGTGCCAGCAGTTTCATCGGGTACGAGCAGTACTTC.

This clonotype was seen repeatedly, ten times or more. V is TRBV12-3 or TRBV12-4 and J is TRBJ2-5, with 7 bases fitting TRBD2. Trimming at V came to 5 bases and at J to 5 bases, leaving 8 bases not matched to a gene. The CDR3 sequence is 14 residues long. This chain's CDR3 is CASSRGTNGETQYF. For the CDR3, the DNA is TGTGCCAGCAGTCGGGGGACTAATGGGGAGACCCAGTACTTC.

The chain joins TRBV5-1 to TRBJ1-2; TRBD1 agrees at 12 bases. Germline trimming cut 5 bases from V and 6 bases from J; bases unmatched to any gene: 5. Germline lookup yields CDR1 SGHRS and CDR2 YFSETQ. The CDR3 extends over 14 amino acids. As DNA, the CDR3 is TGCGCCAGCAGTTCGGGACAGGGGGCGGATGGCTACACCTTC. Translating it yields CASSSGQGADGYTF.

The table lists this clonotype with many counts. The rearrangement links TRBV5-1 to TRBJ2-5, with D possibly TRBD1 on 5 matching bases. CDR1 and CDR2 (germline): SGHRS, YFSETQ. The CDR3 extends over 15 amino acids. V dropped 2 bases and J dropped 5 bases, with 16 bases sitting between them. CDR3 region: CASSFSGYTVETQYF. The CDR3 DNA is TGCGCCAGCAGCTTTTCAGGGTATACTGTGGAGACCCAGTACTTC.